This T cell receptor (beta chain) stems from a study of T cells in Graves' hyperthyroidism and ophthalmopathy. This clonotype was detected ten times or more. No antigen is known for it. Hyperthyroidism was newly diagnosed in patients aged 18 to 65 (duration under 2 months). Based on clinical symptoms, serum thyroxine and TRAb, thyroid ultrasound and orbital computed tomography, diagnoses were reached. General study findings and limits: From stable hyperthyroidism, ophthalmopathy was set apart by a 13 V-J model.

TCR beta CDR3 regions were amplified from RNA. TCR CDR3 regions were first amplified by RT-PCR with HTBI primers. TCRdb re-derived calls from the multiplex PCR reads in MiXCR, one entry per CDR3 protein. The data show hundreds of thousands of distinct CDR3 sequences, around a sixth seen once. Specimen: blood. This receptor was taken from a woman aged 18-35 years with Graves' hyperthyroidism that later progressed to Graves' ophthalmopathy.

The CDR3 DNA reads TGTGCCAGCAGTTTATCAGACAGGGGCTTCGGAAACACCATATATTTT. This translates into CASSLSDRGFGNTIYF. The chain carries TRBV28 and TRBJ1-3; 8 bases fit TRBD1. This CDR3 spans 16 amino acids. In germline, CDR1 is MDHEN, CDR2 SYDVKM. V shed 1 base, J shed 4 bases, and the junction held 6 bases outside the gene matches.